A single sample gave rise to the 22 T cell receptor beta chains below, sequenced in a study of tumor-infiltrating lymphocytes in primary liver carcinoma. Joint extraction of RNA and DNA used roughly 18-34 mg of bulk tissue that was unsorted. The template, about 540 ng total RNA, yielded TCR beta cDNA made with a constant-region primer. Each TCR beta library was derived from three nested multiplex PCR rounds that employed slightly modified ARM-PCR. TRBV1-TRBV30 forward primers paired with a C-beta reverse primer were used in the first two PCR rounds, which ran roughly 10 cycles each. One entry per CDR3 protein, called by TCRdb with MiXCR from the multiplex PCR reads. The sample shows 120,000 or so distinct CDR3 sequences, around two thirds of them seen only once. Material: liver tumor tissue from sampling region 1. Subset indicated: tumor region T1, superior pole. The receptors shown here come from a woman between 55 and 75 years old with primary liver carcinoma and hepatitis B virus infection.

This clonotype has a handful of counts. V usage is TRBV28 and J usage is TRBJ1-3; 7 nucleotides agree with TRBD1. Looked up from germline, CDR1 is MDHEN and CDR2 is SYDVKM. CDR3 length: 18 residues. The trim removed 2 bases at V and 4 bases at J, leaving 14 bases unmatched. CDR3 nucleotides: TGTGCCAGCAGTTTACGCGGACAGGCCAATTATGCCGGAAACACCATATATTTT. It is translated as CASSLRGQANYAGNTIYF.

In the case of this clonotype: This sequence may be a read error, since a much larger clone differs from it by one base. The conserved phenylalanine or tryptophan normally closing the CDR3 is absent here, so this likely arose from a read error. The limits of the CDR3 on the DNA are not certain, so only TCRdb's listed CDR3 is given. The genes are TRBV28 and TRBJ2-1; the table's D call, TRBD1, was not checked against the DNA. The CDR3 length is 11 residues, termini included. The germline CDR1 and CDR2 sequences are MDHEN and SYDVKM. The CDR3 loop is CASSRGTGGFL.

With respect to this clonotype: A read error may explain this, as a much larger clone is one base away. J is TRBJ1-2 and V is TRBV6-6, with no clear D. Germline V lookup: CDR1 MNHNY, CDR2 SVGAGI (reference sequence). The CDR3 spans 14 residues. V was trimmed by 8 bases and J by 4 bases, leaving 17 bases between them. CDR3 bases: TGTGCCAGCTGTGGAGGGAGGATATCCTATGGCTACACCTTC. It is translated as CASCGGRISYGYTF.

This clonotype was observed at least ten times. The chain combines TRBV11-2 with TRBJ1-3; TRBD1 is a possible D gene (5 bases). Trimming cost V 2 bases and J 2 bases, with 19 bases left between them. Germline CDR1 SGHAT, CDR2 FQNNGV. The CDR3 sequence is 18 residues long. The CDR3 loop is CASSLRAGLGAAGNTIYF. The CDR3 DNA reads as TGTGCCAGCAGCTTAAGGGCGGGATTAGGGGCCGCTGGAAACACCATATATTTT.

CDR3 protein: CAGNAGGTETGELFF. CDR3 nucleotide sequence: TGTGCCGGCAACGCAGGGGGCACAGAGACCGGGGAGCTGTTTTTT. The V call is TRBV6-2 or TRBV6-3, the J call TRBJ2-2, with 8 bases matching TRBD1. Germline V CDR1 and CDR2: MNHEY, SVGEGT. The CDR3 has 15 amino acids. With 11 bases clipped from V and 5 bases from J, the junction kept 13 bases outside the gene matches.

This clonotype turned up a few times. The chain combines TRBV29-1 with TRBJ2-7; D might be TRBD2 (6 bases). V shed 3 bases and J shed 5 bases, with 20 bases lying between them. Germline V gene sequence: CDR1 SQVTM, CDR2 ANQGSEA. The CDR3 is 15 residues long. CDR3 amino acids: CSVDSVGGKGNEQYF. The CDR3 bases are TGCAGCGTTGATTCCGTCGGCGGGAAAGGGAACGAGCAGTACTTC.

This clonotype was observed a few times. This chain connects TRBV10-3 to TRBJ2-3; 8 nucleotides match TRBD1. J was trimmed by 2 bases and V by 4 bases; bases with no gene match: 14. CDR3 length: 18 residues. Germline CDR1 reads ENHRY; CDR2 reads SYGVKD. This CDR3 reads CAISGPGGAEGHTDTQYF. The DNA of the CDR3 is TGTGCCATCAGTGGGCCAGGGGGCGCGGAAGGACACACAGATACGCAGTATTTT.

This clonotype came up once. The junction departs from germline at one end; a sequencing error may be responsible. CDR3 in DNA: TGCGCCAGCAGCTCACGGACTAGCGGCATCACAGATAAGCAGTATTTT. It codes for CASSSRTSGITDKQYF. The chain carries TRBV5-1 and TRBJ2-3, with TRBD2 matching over 10 bases. Germline CDR1 and CDR2: SGHRS and YFSETQ. The CDR3 sequence is 16 residues long.

To note about this clonotype: One base away lies a much larger clone, so this may be a sequencing read error. This CDR3 is missing its conserved last phenylalanine or tryptophan, likely due to a read error. The chain links TRBV29-1 to TRBJ2-7; 11 bases line up with TRBD1. Germline lookup yields CDR1 SQVTM and CDR2 ANQGSEA. This CDR3 has 14 amino acids. After removal of 6 bases from V and 1 base from J, the junction contained 5 bases not matched to a gene. CDR3 bases: TGCAGCGTGCCCGGGACAGGGGGTTCCTACGAGCAGTACTTA. As protein: CSVPGTGGSYEQYL.

Comment on this clonotype: A read error may explain this, as a much larger clone is one base away. Because the CDR3 is missing its conserved closing phenylalanine or tryptophan, this is likely a read error. The gene calls are TRBV6-1 and TRBJ1-1; D gene ambiguous. The CDR3 length is 13 residues. V lost 2 bases and J 0 bases, leaving 4 bases between the germline ends. The V gene's germline CDR1 is MNHNS and CDR2 SASEGT. CDR3 protein: CASSEFVNTEAFI. The CDR3 coding sequence is TGTGCCAGCAGTGAATTTGTGAACACTGAAGCTTTCATT.

On this clonotype: At one end, the junction sequence differs from germline, possibly due to a read error. The chain combines TRBV11-3 with TRBJ2-7, with D possibly being TRBD2 (5 bases). Per germline, CDR1 SGHNT and CDR2 YENEEA. The CDR3 sequence is 14 residues long. CDR3 sequence reads: CVSSGLGRGYEQYF. The CDR3 nucleotides are TGTGTCAGCAGCGGACTCGGACGGGGATACGAGCAGTACTTC.

In the case of this clonotype: Since a much larger clone is just one base distant, this may be a read error. The V gene is TRBV6-1, the J gene TRBJ1-2, with no clear D. CDR1 MNHNS and CDR2 SASEGT come from the germline V gene. This CDR3 is built from 16 residues. The CDR3: CASSEVVAGYNCGYTF. The CDR3 DNA reads TGTGCCAGCAGTGAAGTAGTGGCAGGATATAACTGTGGCTACACCTTC.

With regard to this clonotype: This may stem from a read error, because a much larger clone lies one nucleotide away. V usage is TRBV12-3 or TRBV12-4 and J usage is TRBJ1-2, with 8 nucleotides matching TRBD1. The CDR3 totals 15 residues. For the CDR3, the DNA is TGTGACAGCAGCGGACCCGGACAGGGAAACTATGGCTACACCTTC. Translation: CDSSGPGQGNYGYTF.

Only one count was recorded for this clonotype. This could be a read error, since a much larger clone is one nucleotide away. V and J are TRBV5-1 and TRBJ2-3; 10 nucleotides match TRBD1. Trimming removed 0 bases from V and 4 bases from J; junction bases left unmatched: 5. Germline V gene data show CDR1 as SGHRS and CDR2 as YFSETQ. This CDR3 has 16 amino acids. The CDR3 loop is CASSLGGQGLADTQYF. In DNA, the CDR3 is TGCGCCAGCAGCTTGGGGGGACAGGGGCTCGCAGATACGCAGTATTTT.

Points on this clonotype: Since no conserved phenylalanine or tryptophan closes the CDR3, a read error is the likely cause. The rearrangement uses TRBV29-1 and TRBJ2-7; 7 bases are shared with TRBD1. Per the germline V gene, CDR1 is SQVTM and CDR2 is ANQGSEA. The CDR3 is 14 amino acids. The CDR3 bases are TGCAGCGTTGCGGGGACAGCGGCAACATACGACCAGTACCTC. Amino acids: CSVAGTAATYDQYL.

This chain joins TRBV5-1 and TRBJ1-2; 8 bases agree with TRBD1. The CDR3 runs 14 residues. V gave up 3 bases and J gave up 6 bases; unmatched junction bases: 7. Germline V CDR1 and CDR2: SGHRS, YFSETQ. DNA for the CDR3: TGCGCCAGCAGCTGGGACAGGCCATCAAATGGCTACACCTTC. Protein: CASSWDRPSNGYTF. The full variable domain, in which reference TRBV5-1 and TRBJ1-2 provide the parts outside the CDR3, is KAGVTQTPRYLIKTRGQQVTLSCSPISGHRSVSWYQQTPGQGLQFLFEYFSETQRNKGNFPGRFSGRQFSNSRSEMNVSTLELGDSALYLCASSWDRPSNGYTFGSGTRLTVV.

To note about this clonotype: At one of its ends the junction is not consistent with the germline gene, which may arise from a read error. The chain recombines TRBV11-3 with TRBJ2-7; D unresolved. The CDR3 loop spans 12 amino acids. Germline loops: CDR1 SGHNT, CDR2 YENEEA. CDR3 DNA sequence: TGTGCCAGTACGGGCAGCTCCTACGAGCAGCACTTC. This sequence encodes CASTGSSYEQHF.

Concerning this clonotype: An end of the junction does not agree with germline; a read error may underlie this. The chain is built from TRBV5-4 and TRBJ2-1, with 8 bases lining up with TRBD2. CDR1 is SGHNT and CDR2 is YYREEE in the germline V gene (reference sequence). This CDR3 has 15 amino acids. The DNA of the CDR3 is TGTGACAGCAGCCCCACGGGGGGGACGGACGATGAGCAGTTCTTC. Protein product: CDSSPTGGTDDEQFF.

The rearrangement links TRBV11-2 to TRBJ1-6; TRBD1 matches 10 bases. In germline, CDR1 is SGHAT, CDR2 FQNNGV. With 5 bases clipped from V and 16 bases from J, the junction kept 5 bases outside the gene matches. This CDR3 region has 12 residues. CDR3 amino acids: CASSPWTGGLHF. In DNA form, the CDR3 reads TGTGCCAGCAGCCCCTGGACAGGGGGGCTCCACTTT.

This rearrangement joins TRBV7-9 to TRBJ2-1; 11 nucleotides align to TRBD2. The V and J ends lost 4 bases and 9 bases, in that order; junction bases with no gene match: 14. The CDR3 consists of 17 residues. The germline V gene has CDR1 SEHNR and CDR2 FQNEAQ (reference sequence). For the CDR3, the DNA is TGTGCCAGCAGCTCAACGGGACTAGCGGCCCCCAGGGGTGAGCAGTTCTTC. As protein: CASSSTGLAAPRGEQFF.

The J gene is TRBJ2-1, the V gene TRBV5-1; D is perhaps TRBD2 (5 bases). Per the germline V gene, CDR1 is SGHRS and CDR2 is YFSETQ. The CDR3 covers 18 residues. Trimming left V 4 bases short and J 5 bases short, with 25 bases between. CDR3 coding DNA: TGCGCCAGCAGCCTTGAGAGTCCTTGGGCTAGCAGGAACAATGAGCAGTTCTTC. Amino acids: CASSLESPWASRNNEQFF. Full variable domain (outside the CDR3, taken from reference TRBV5-1 and TRBJ2-1): KAGVTQTPRYLIKTRGQQVTLSCSPISGHRSVSWYQQTPGQGLQFLFEYFSETQRNKGNFPGRFSGRQFSNSRSEMNVSTLELGDSALYLCASSLESPWASRNNEQFFGPGTRLTVL.

On this clonotype: This may come from a read error, since a much larger clone is one base off. The chain links TRBV6-6 to TRBJ2-7; D gene unclear. This CDR3 is built from 12 residues. Germline V gives CDR1 MNHNY, CDR2 SVGAGI (reference sequence). The CDR3: CASSPNSYEHYF. The CDR3 DNA is TGTGCCAGCAGTCCTAACTCCTACGAGCACTACTTC.